Listed below are T cell receptor beta chains from one sample, sequenced in a study of blood T cell repertoires in COVID-19. Using immunoSEQ multiplex PCR, the repertoire was profiled, and TCRdb retains in-frame clones only, with some absent. The sample consists of roughly 150,000 clones, approximately 86% of them appearing once. Sequences were obtained from peripheral blood. These TCRs come from a woman older than 75 with COVID-19, enrolled during active disease. CDR3s include the opening cysteine and the closing phenylalanine or tryptophan. The D gene is left open where the match is weak. For some rows the clone size is stated as once, few or many, or as a class when expanded; others skip it.

j_call	d_call	v_call	clone_size	cdr3_aa	cdr3_nt
TRBJ2-1	-	TRBV11-2	-	CASSFQGGRVDEQFF	TGTGCCAGCAGCTTCCAGGGGGGCAGGGTGGATGAGCAGTTCTTC
TRBJ2-2	TRBD1	TRBV7-9	once	CASSSGQGNTGELFF	TGTGCCAGCAGCTCCGGACAGGGTAACACCGGGGAGCTGTTTTTT
TRBJ1-1	-	TRBV7-2	once	CASTRTRNTEAFF	TGTGCCAGCACCCGGACAAGGAACACTGAAGCTTTCTTT
TRBJ2-7	-	TRBV4-3	once	CASSQDVSGSTYEQYF	TGCGCCAGCAGCCAAGATGTCAGCGGGTCGACCTACGAGCAGTACTTC
TRBJ1-4	-	TRBV19	-	CASSLGGANEKLFF	TGTGCCAGTAGCCTCGGGGGGGCTAATGAAAAACTGTTTTTT
TRBJ2-1	-	TRBV2	-	CASVEELATTGQFF	TGTGCCAGCGTAGAGGAGCTAGCGACGACTGGGCAGTTCTTC
TRBJ2-1	TRBD2	TRBV27	-	CASSLSGSSYNEQFF	TGTGCCAGCAGCCTTAGCGGGAGCTCCTACAATGAGCAGTTCTTC
TRBJ2-3	TRBD1	TRBV18	-	CASSPQDRLREDTQYF	TGTGCCAGCTCACCCCAGGACAGGCTTCGAGAGGATACGCAGTATTTT
TRBJ1-3	-	TRBV2	-	CASSWLSSGNTIYF	TGTGCCAGCAGTTGGTTGAGCTCTGGAAACACCATATATTTT
TRBJ2-5	TRBD1	TRBV7-9	once	CASSSWTGGEETQYF	TGTGCCAGCAGCTCTTGGACAGGGGGTGAGGAGACCCAGTACTTC
TRBJ2-2	TRBD1	TRBV2	-	CASRGDRGRTGELFF	TGTGCCAGCAGGGGGGACAGGGGGCGAACCGGGGAGCTGTTTTTT
TRBJ2-1	TRBD2	TRBV6-5	-	CASTNGGGSEQFF	TGTGCCAGCACCAACGGGGGGGGCTCTGAGCAGTTCTTC
TRBJ1-3	-	TRBV2	-	CASSGYAQSISGNTIYF	TGTGCCAGCAGTGGGTACGCACAGTCGATCTCTGGAAACACCATATATTTT
TRBJ2-3	TRBD2	TRBV7-3	-	CASSVAGGPGADTQYF	TGTGCCAGCAGCGTAGCGGGAGGCCCGGGGGCAGATACGCAGTATTTT
TRBJ1-5	-	TRBV2	-	CASSEGGLSNQPQHF	TGTGCCAGCAGTGAAGGGGGCTTGTCAAATCAGCCCCAGCATTTT
TRBJ2-2	TRBD1	TRBV6-1	-	CASSEGDRANTGELFF	TGTGCCAGCAGTGAAGGGGACAGGGCTAACACCGGGGAGCTGTTTTTT
TRBJ2-5	TRBD2	TRBV6-2/TRBV6-3	-	CASSFRTSGSPQYF	TGTGCCAGCAGTTTCCGGACTAGCGGGAGTCCCCAGTACTTC
TRBJ1-2	TRBD1	TRBV6-1	-	CASSQAPDRGHGYTF	TGTGCCAGCAGTCAAGCCCCGGACAGGGGGCATGGCTACACCTTC
TRBJ1-2	-	TRBV28	-	CASSLEAVNYGYTF	TGTGCCAGCAGTTTAGAGGCCGTAAACTATGGCTACACCTTC
TRBJ2-3	-	TRBV6-4	-	CASSRQATDTQYF	TGTGCCAGCAGCCGACAGGCTACAGATACGCAGTATTTT
TRBJ1-1	TRBD1	TRBV13	-	CASSLSGTRTGVGNTEAFF	TGTGCCAGCAGCTTAAGTGGAACTAGGACAGGGGTCGGTAACACTGAAGCTTTCTTT
TRBJ1-2	TRBD1	TRBV23-1	-	CASSQGDREGNYGYTF	TGCGCCAGCAGTCAAGGGGACAGGGAAGGGAACTATGGCTACACCTTC
TRBJ1-2	-	TRBV3-1/TRBV3-2	-	CASSPPGAPNYGYTF	TGTGCCAGCAGCCCACCAGGGGCGCCAAACTATGGCTACACCTTC
TRBJ2-3	-	TRBV7-2	-	CASSLAGNTQYF	TGTGCCAGCAGCTTAGCCGGGAATACGCAGTATTTT
TRBJ1-2	TRBD1	TRBV6-5	-	CASSGDRRTGGYTF	TGTGCCAGCAGCGGGGACAGAAGAACGGGCGGCTACACCTTC
TRBJ2-3	-	TRBV7-3	-	CASSLGITDTQYF	TGTGCCAGCAGCTTAGGCATCACAGATACGCAGTATTTT
TRBJ1-2	-	TRBV3-1/TRBV3-2	few	CASSPDPREGGYTF	TGTGCCAGCAGCCCCGATCCCCGGGAGGGGGGCTACACCTTC
TRBJ2-7	TRBD1	TRBV4-3	few	CASSQGQGREQYF	TGCGCCAGCAGCCAAGGACAGGGGCGGGAGCAGTACTTC
TRBJ1-6	TRBD1	TRBV5-1	-	CASSFDGGGNNSPLHF	TGCGCCAGCAGCTTTGATGGAGGGGGCAATAATTCACCCCTCCACTTT
TRBJ1-4	-	TRBV6-5	once	CAGAGGANEKLFF	TGTGCCGGGGCGGGGGGAGCTAATGAAAAACTGTTTTTT
TRBJ1-4	-	TRBV19	-	CASSIAKEKLFF	TGTGCCAGTAGTATTGCGAAAGAAAAACTGTTTTTT
TRBJ2-7	TRBD1	TRBV10-3	-	CAISPGQGRYEQYF	TGTGCCATCAGTCCGGGACAGGGGAGGTACGAGCAGTACTTC
TRBJ2-1	-	TRBV6-4	-	CASSRLASSDNEQFF	TGTGCCAGCAGTCGCCTAGCGTCAAGCGACAATGAGCAGTTCTTC
TRBJ1-5	-	TRBV28	-	CASQGTRNQPQHF	TGTGCCAGCCAGGGGACGCGCAATCAGCCCCAGCATTTT
TRBJ2-7	TRBD2	TRBV9	-	CASSASGSKNEQYF	TGTGCCAGCAGCGCTAGCGGGAGTAAAAACGAGCAGTACTTC
TRBJ1-1	TRBD1	TRBV29-1	-	CSVQQGWLNTEAFF	TGCAGCGTTCAACAGGGGTGGTTAAACACTGAAGCTTTCTTT
TRBJ2-5	-	TRBV7-9	-	CASSQDTQETQYF	TGTGCCAGCAGCCAAGACACCCAAGAGACCCAGTACTTC
TRBJ1-1	-	TRBV18	few	CASSAELDTEAFF	TGTGCCAGCTCAGCTGAACTGGACACTGAAGCTTTCTTT
TRBJ2-3	-	TRBV5-4	few	CASSFDERDTQYF	TGTGCCAGCAGCTTTGATGAGAGGGATACGCAGTATTTT
TRBJ1-2	-	TRBV27	-	CASSSTAGGYTF	TGTGCCAGCAGTTCAACAGCGGGAGGCTACACCTTC
TRBJ1-1	-	TRBV7-2	-	CASSLSVMDTEAFF	TGTGCCAGCAGCTTATCGGTTATGGACACTGAAGCTTTCTTT
TRBJ1-1	-	TRBV9	-	CASSVSALNTEAFF	TGTGCCAGCAGCGTCAGCGCCCTGAACACTGAAGCTTTCTTT
TRBJ2-7	-	TRBV9	-	CASSVAGEGFYEQYF	TGTGCCAGCAGCGTAGCGGGGGAAGGATTCTACGAGCAGTACTTC
TRBJ2-1	TRBD2	TRBV7-9	-	CASSPSGGSYNEQFF	TGTGCCAGCAGCCCCTCGGGGGGATCCTACAATGAGCAGTTCTTC
TRBJ2-1	TRBD2	TRBV28	-	CASSYPTSGSSLSYNEQFF	TGTGCCAGCAGTTACCCCACTAGCGGGAGTAGCCTATCCTACAATGAGCAGTTCTTC
TRBJ2-4	-	TRBV7-2	-	CASSLEGGNIQYF	TGTGCCAGCAGCTTGGAGGGCGGAAACATTCAGTACTTC
TRBJ2-2	TRBD2	TRBV5-4	-	CASSRPGLAGGSNTGELFF	TGTGCCAGCAGCCGACCGGGACTAGCGGGAGGGTCGAACACCGGGGAGCTGTTTTTT
TRBJ1-3	-	TRBV2	-	CASSVGRERNTIYF	TGTGCCAGCAGTGTCGGCAGGGAAAGAAACACCATATATTTT
TRBJ1-6	-	TRBV2	-	CASSESLRGNKGRTLHF	TGTGCCAGCAGTGAATCGCTCCGGGGGAACAAGGGGAGAACCCTCCACTTT
TRBJ2-2	-	TRBV15	-	CATRDTRRDTGELFF	TGTGCCACCAGAGACACTAGGAGGGACACCGGGGAGCTGTTTTTT
TRBJ2-1	TRBD2	TRBV28	-	CASNRNSGRWGEQFF	TGTGCCAGCAACCGAAATAGCGGGAGGTGGGGTGAGCAGTTCTTC
TRBJ1-5	-	TRBV28	-	CASRPYRGNQPQHF	TGTGCCAGCAGACCCTACAGGGGCAATCAGCCCCAGCATTTT
TRBJ2-7	-	TRBV7-2	-	CASSLIPSGAYSYEQYF	TGTGCCAGCAGCTTAATTCCCTCGGGAGCCTACTCCTACGAGCAGTACTTC
TRBJ1-1	-	TRBV5-1	-	CASSPGDAKGIEAFF	TGCGCCAGCAGCCCGGGGGACGCGAAGGGGATTGAAGCTTTCTTT
TRBJ2-1	-	TRBV7-9	-	CASSLELSRNEQFF	TGTGCCAGCAGCTTAGAGTTGTCCAGAAATGAGCAGTTCTTC
TRBJ2-3	-	TRBV7-2	-	CASSLEPRRADTQYF	TGTGCCAGCAGCTTAGAACCAAGGAGGGCAGATACGCAGTATTTT
TRBJ1-5	-	TRBV7-2	-	CASSLREVYQPQHF	TGTGCCAGCAGCTTACGGGAGGTCTATCAGCCCCAGCATTTT